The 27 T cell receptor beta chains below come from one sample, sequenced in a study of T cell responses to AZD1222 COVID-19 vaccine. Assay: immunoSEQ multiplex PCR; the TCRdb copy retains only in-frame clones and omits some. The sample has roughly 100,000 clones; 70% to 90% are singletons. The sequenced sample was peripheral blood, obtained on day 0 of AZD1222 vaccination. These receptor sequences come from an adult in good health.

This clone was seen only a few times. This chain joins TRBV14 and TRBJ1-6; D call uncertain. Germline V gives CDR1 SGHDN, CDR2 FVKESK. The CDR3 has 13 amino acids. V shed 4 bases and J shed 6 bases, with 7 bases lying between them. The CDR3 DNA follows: TGTGCCAGCAGCCCCCTCTTTAATTCACCCCTCCACTTT. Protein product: CASSPLFNSPLHF.

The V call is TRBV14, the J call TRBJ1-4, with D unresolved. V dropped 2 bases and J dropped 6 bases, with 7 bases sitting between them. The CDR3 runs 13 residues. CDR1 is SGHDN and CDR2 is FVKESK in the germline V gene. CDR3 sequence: CASSQQVDEKLFF. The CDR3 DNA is TGTGCCAGCAGCCAACAGGTTGATGAAAAACTGTTTTTT.

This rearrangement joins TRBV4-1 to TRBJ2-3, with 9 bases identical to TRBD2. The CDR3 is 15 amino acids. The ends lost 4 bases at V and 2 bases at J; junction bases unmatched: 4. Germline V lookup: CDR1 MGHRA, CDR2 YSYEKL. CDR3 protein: CASSPTSGSTDTQYF. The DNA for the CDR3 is TGCGCCAGCAGCCCGACTAGCGGTTCCACAGATACGCAGTATTTT.

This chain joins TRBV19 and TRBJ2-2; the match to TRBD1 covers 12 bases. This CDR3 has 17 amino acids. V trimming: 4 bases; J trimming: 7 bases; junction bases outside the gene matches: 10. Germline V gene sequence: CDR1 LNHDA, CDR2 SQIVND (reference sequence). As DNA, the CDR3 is TGTGCCAGTAGTAACCAGCCGGGACAGGGGGCGGGCGGGGAGCTGTTTTTT. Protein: CASSNQPGQGAGGELFF.

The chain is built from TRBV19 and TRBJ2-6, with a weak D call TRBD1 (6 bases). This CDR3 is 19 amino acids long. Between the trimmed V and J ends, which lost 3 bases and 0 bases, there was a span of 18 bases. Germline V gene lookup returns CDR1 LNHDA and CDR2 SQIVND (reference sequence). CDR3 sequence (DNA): TGTGCCAGTAGTATCATCCTACAGGGCTTGAGCTCTGGGGCCAACGTCCTGACTTTC. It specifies CASSIILQGLSSGANVLTF.

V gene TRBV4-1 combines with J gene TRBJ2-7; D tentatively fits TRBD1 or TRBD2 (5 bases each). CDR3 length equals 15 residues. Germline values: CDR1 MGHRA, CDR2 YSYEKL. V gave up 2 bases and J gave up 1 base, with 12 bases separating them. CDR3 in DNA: TGCGCCAGCAGCCAACCGTCGGGGCCTTCCTACGAGCAGTACTTC. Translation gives CASSQPSGPSYEQYF.

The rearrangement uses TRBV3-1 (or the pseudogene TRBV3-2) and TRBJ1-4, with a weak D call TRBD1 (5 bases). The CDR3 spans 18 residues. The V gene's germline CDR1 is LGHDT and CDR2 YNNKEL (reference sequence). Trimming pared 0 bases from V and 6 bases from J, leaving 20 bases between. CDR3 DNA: TGTGCCAGCAGCCAAGATCGTCTGTTGGGGCAGGATCATGAAAAACTGTTTTTT. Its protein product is CASSQDRLLGQDHEKLFF.

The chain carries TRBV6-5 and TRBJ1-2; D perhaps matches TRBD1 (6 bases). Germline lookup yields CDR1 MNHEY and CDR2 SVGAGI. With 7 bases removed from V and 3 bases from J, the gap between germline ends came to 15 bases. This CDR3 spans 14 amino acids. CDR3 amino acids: CASIPGGTHYGYTF. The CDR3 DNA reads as TGTGCCAGCATCCCAGGCGGGACACACTATGGCTACACCTTC.

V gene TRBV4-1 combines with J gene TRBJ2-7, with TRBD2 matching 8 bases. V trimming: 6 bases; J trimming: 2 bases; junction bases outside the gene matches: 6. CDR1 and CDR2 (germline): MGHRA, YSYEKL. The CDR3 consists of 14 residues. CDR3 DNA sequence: TGCGCCAGCAGGCGGGGACTAGGGGCCTACGAGCAGTACTTC. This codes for CASRRGLGAYEQYF.

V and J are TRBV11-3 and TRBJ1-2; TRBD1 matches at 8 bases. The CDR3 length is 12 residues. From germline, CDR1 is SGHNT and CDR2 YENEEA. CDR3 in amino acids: CALTCPTGDDTF. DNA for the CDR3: TGTGCTTTGACTTGCCCGACAGGGGATGACACCTTC.

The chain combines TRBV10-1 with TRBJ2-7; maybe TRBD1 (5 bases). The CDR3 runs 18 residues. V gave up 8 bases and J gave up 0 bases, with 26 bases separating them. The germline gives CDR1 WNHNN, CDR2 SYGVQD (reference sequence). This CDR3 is CASSTWARTFTVSYEQYF. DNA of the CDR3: TGCGCCAGCTCTACCTGGGCCCGGACATTCACCGTCTCCTACGAGCAGTACTTC.

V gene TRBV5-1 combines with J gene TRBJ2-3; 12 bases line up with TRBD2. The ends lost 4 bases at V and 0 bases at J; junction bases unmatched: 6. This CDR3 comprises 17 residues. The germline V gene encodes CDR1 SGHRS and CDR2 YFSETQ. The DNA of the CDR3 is TGCGCCAGCAGCAGCGGGACTAGCGGGCACAGCACAGATACGCAGTATTTT. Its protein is CASSSGTSGHSTDTQYF.

CDR3 sequence (DNA): TGTGCCAGCAGCTCTAGCGGGGGGCCCACAGATACGCAGTATTTT. Its protein is CASSSSGGPTDTQYF. V usage is TRBV7-3 and J usage is TRBJ2-3; 11 positions agree with TRBD2. Germline CDR1 and CDR2: SGHTA and FQGTGA. CDR3 length: 15 residues. With 4 bases clipped from V and 2 bases from J, the junction kept 2 bases outside the gene matches.

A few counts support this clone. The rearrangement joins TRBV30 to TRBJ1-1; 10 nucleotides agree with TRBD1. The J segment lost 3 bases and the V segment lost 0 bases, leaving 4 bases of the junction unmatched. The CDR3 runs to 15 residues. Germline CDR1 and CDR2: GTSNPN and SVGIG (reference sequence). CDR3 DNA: TGTGCCTGGAGTGTACGGACAGGGGGGGACACTGAAGCTTTCTTT. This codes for CAWSVRTGGDTEAFF.

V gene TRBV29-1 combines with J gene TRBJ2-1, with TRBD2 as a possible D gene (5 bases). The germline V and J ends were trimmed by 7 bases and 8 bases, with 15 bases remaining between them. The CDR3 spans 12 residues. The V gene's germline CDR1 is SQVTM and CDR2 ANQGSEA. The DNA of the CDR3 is TGCAGCGCTGAGGGCCCCGGCGATGAGCAGTTCTTC. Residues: CSAEGPGDEQFF.

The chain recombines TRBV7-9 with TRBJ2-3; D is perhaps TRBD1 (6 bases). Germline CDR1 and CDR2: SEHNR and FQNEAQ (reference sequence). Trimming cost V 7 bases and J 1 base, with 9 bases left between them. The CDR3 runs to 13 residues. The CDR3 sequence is CASNRDRTDTQYF. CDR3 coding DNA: TGTGCCAGCAACAGGGACCGCACAGATACGCAGTATTTT.

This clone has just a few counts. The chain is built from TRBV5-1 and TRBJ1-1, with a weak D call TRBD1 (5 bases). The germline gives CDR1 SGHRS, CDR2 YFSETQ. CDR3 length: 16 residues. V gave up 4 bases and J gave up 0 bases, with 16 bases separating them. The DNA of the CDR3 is TGCGCCAGCAGCCCAAACCAGGGTAGGATGAACACTGAAGCTTTCTTT. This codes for CASSPNQGRMNTEAFF.

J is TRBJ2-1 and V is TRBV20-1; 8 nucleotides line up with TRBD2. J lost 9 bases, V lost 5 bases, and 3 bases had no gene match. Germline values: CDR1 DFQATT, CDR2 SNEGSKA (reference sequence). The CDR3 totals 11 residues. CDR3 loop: CSARTSSEQFF. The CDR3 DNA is TGCAGTGCTCGGACTAGCAGTGAGCAGTTCTTC.

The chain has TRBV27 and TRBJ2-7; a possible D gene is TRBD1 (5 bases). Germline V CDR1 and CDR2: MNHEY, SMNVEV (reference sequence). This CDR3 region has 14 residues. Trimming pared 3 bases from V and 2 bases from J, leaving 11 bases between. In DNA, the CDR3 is TGTGCCAGCAGTTTTAATTGGGGCCCCTACGAGCAGTACTTC. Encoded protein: CASSFNWGPYEQYF.

CDR3 bases: TGCGCCAGCAGCTTGGTACTAGCGGGGGTAGGCAAAAACATTCAGTACTTC. Protein sequence: CASSLVLAGVGKNIQYF. The rearrangement links TRBV5-1 to TRBJ2-4, with 11 positions matching TRBD2. The CDR3 totals 17 residues. V trimming: 0 bases; J trimming: 3 bases; junction bases outside the gene matches: 5. Per the germline V gene, CDR1 is SGHRS and CDR2 is YFSETQ.

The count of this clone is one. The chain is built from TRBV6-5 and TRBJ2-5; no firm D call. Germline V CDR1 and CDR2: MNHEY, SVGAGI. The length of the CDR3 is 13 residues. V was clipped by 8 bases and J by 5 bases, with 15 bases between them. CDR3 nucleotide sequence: TGTGCCAGCTACCCCTCCCCGTGGGAGACCCAGTACTTC. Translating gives CASYPSPWETQYF.

The CDR3 DNA sequence: TGTGCCAGCAGGTTCCAGGGAGAAACTAATGAAAAACTGTTTTTT. Its translation is CASRFQGETNEKLFF. This chain links TRBV2 with TRBJ1-4; D is possibly TRBD1 (5 bases). Trimming took 6 bases from V and 1 from J, leaving 12 bases between them. CDR1 and CDR2 (germline): SNHLY, FYNNEI. The CDR3 spans 15 residues.

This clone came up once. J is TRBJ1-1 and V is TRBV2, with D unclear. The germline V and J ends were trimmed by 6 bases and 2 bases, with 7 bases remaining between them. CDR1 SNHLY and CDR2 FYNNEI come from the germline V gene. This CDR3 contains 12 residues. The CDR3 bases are TGTGCCAGCAGGGGGATAAACACTGAAGCTTTCTTT. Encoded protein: CASRGINTEAFF.

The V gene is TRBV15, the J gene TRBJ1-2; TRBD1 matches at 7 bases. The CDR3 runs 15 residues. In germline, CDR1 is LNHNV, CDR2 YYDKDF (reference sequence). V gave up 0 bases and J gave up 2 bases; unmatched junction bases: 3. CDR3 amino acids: CATSRDLTGNYGYTF. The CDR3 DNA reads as TGTGCCACCAGCAGAGATTTGACAGGGAACTATGGCTACACCTTC.

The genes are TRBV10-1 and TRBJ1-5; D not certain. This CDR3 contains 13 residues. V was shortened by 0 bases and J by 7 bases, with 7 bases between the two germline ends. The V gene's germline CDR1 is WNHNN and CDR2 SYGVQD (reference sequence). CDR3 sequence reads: CASSESNGQPQHF. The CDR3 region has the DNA TGCGCCAGCAGTGAGTCGAACGGGCAGCCCCAGCATTTT.

CDR3 sequence reads: CASSPGLIDGNTIYF. CDR3 nucleotide sequence: TGTGCCAGCTCACCAGGGCTGATCGATGGAAACACCATATATTTT. This chain joins TRBV18 and TRBJ1-3, with D hard to call. This CDR3 is 15 amino acids long. V was pared by 2 bases and J by 3 bases, with 11 bases between. The germline gives CDR1 KGHSH, CDR2 LQKENI.

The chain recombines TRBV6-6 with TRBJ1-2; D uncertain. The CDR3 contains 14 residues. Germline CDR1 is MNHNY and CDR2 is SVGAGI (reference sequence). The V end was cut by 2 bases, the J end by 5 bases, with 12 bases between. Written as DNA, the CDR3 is TGTGCCAGCAGTTACGCACAGCGCCTATATGGCTACACCTTC. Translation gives CASSYAQRLYGYTF.